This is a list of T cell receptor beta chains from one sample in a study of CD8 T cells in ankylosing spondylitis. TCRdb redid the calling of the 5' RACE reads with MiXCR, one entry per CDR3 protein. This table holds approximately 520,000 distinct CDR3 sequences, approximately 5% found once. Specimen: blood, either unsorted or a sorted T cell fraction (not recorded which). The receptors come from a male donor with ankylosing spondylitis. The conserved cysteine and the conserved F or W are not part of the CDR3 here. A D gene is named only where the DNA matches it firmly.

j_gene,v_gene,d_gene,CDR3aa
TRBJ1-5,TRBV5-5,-,ASSSGWAQPQH
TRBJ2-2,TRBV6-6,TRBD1,ASSLQGVELF
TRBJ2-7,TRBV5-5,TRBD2,ASSSGTSGGLYEQY
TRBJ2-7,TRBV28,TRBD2,ASSPPSGRFDEQY
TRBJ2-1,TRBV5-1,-,ASSLGGAPSYNEQF
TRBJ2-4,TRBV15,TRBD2,ATRDHGDPGGPNIQY
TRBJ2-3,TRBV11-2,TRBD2,ASSSSSGGNPSTDTQY
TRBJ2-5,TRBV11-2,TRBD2,ASSLRPRTSGRAQETQY
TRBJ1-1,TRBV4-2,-,ASSQEDNLAF
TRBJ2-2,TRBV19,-,ASRNPDSGELF
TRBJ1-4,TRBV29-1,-,SVEVLSAINEKLF
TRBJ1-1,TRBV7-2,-,ASSLAGRGGWNTEAF
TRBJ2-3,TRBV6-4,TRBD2,ASSDSSGGADTQY
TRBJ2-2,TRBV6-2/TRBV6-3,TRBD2,ATVNVFTSGGVINTGELF
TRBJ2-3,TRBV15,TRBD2,ATSRIRGLAGGPTDTQY
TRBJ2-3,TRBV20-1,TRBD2,SAREVLLAGGPDTQY
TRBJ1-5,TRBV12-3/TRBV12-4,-,ASSPPLGVNQPQH
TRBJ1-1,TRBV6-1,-,ASSDGGTVNTEAF
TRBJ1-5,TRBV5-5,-,ASSLSAVSNQPQH
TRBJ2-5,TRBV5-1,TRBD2,ASSSRTSGRETQY
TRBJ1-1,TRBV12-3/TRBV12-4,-,ASSWEGWGTEAF
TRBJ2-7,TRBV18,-,ASSPSTSMGEQY
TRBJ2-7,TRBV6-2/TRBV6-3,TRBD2,ASSYPDLGRGRLAGDPLEQY
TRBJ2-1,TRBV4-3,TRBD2,ASSQGPSSGSFYNEQF
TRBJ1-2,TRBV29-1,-,SVDDRVNYGYT
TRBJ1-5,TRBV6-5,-,ASSYPPNRDDQPQH
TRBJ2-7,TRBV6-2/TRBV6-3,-,ASEGSYEQY
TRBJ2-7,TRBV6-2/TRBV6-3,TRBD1,ASRRRQGNHEQY
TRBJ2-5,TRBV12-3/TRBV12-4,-,ASTSAVGETQY
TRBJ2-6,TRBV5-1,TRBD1,ASSSKGQGALTGANVLT
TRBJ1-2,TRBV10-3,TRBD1,AISGQGGNGYT
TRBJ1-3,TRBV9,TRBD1,ASSTSRTGGENTIY
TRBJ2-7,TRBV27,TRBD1,ASIRQGSYEQY
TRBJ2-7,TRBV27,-,ASSLSAQGISYEQY
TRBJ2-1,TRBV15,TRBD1,ATSRHKGQGWRGGNEQF
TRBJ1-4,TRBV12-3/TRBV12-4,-,ASSQGRNEKLF
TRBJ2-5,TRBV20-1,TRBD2,RVAGGPGETQY
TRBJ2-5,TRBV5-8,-,ASGPGHLPYQETQY
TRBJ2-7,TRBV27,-,ASSFGPGNYEQY
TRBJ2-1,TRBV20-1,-,SARVGGYNEQF
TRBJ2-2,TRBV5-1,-,ASSGDRTGELF
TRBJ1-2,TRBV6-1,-,ASSDLVGGFNYGYT
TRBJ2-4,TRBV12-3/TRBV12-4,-,ASSLEQLYGIQY
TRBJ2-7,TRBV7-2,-,ASSSLGEEQY
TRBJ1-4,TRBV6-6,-,ASGGSEKLF
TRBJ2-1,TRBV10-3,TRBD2,TISSTTSGRSYSYNEQF
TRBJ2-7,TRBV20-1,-,SASFRTDFPAKIKQY
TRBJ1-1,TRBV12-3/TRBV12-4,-,ASSTTGMGYTEAF
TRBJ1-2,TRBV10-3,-,AISESVGPVYGYT
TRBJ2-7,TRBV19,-,ASTEPGQGVNEQY
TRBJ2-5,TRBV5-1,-,ASSLVPAVQETQY
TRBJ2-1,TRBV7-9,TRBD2,ASRGLAGVLYNEQF